The source of this TCR beta chain is a study of T cells in tuberculosis. The data were produced by immunoSEQ multiplex PCR, yet TCRdb's version contains in-frame clones alone and is incomplete. Of approximately 30,000 clones listed, 90% to 95% are singletons. CDR3 length equals 15 residues. V lost 5 bases, J lost 4 bases, and 15 bases lay in between. Germline V CDR1 and CDR2: MNHNY, SVGAGI (reference sequence). Sequencing input: PBMCs. The chain has TRBV6-6 and TRBJ1-3; D remains ambiguous. The receptor was isolated from a donor between 10 and 35 years old with latent tuberculosis or without tuberculosis infection. CDR3: CASSPAGSLGNTIYF. CDR3 coding DNA: TGTGCCAGCAGTCCCGCTGGGAGTCTCGGAAACACCATATATTTT.